The rows below give T cell receptor beta chains drawn from one sample of a study of T cell repertoires in cytomegalovirus infection. These receptors are not linked to any known antigen. TCRdb re-derived calls from the reads in MiXCR, one entry per CDR3 protein. The table shows about 890,000 distinct CDR3 sequences, with approximately 31% occurring only once. Sample: cultured CD8+ T cells from PBMCs, taken from culture after CMV antigen stimulation. These receptors all come from a human donor in good health (CMV status not recorded). Some clones in this sample may be carry-over from other donors' samples. Both conserved end residues are part of each CDR3. Fields, in order: J gene, D gene, clone size, V gene, CDR3 DNA, CDR3 protein. A D gene is named only where the DNA matches it firmly. Where a row states a size, it is once, few, many or the class of an expanded clone; other rows omit it.

>TRBJ1-1|-|-|TRBV19
TGTGCCAGTAGTATTCCTGGGGGCTACACTGAAGCTTTCTTT
CASSIPGGYTEAFF
>TRBJ1-2|-|-|TRBV19
TGTGCCAGTAAGACAGAAGGCTATGGCTACACCTTC
CASKTEGYGYTF
>TRBJ1-2|-|few|TRBV7-9
TGTGCCAGCCGTACAGGGATGGACCCCTATGGCTACACCTTC
CASRTGMDPYGYTF
>TRBJ2-1|-|-|TRBV7-6
TGTGCCAGCAGCTTAGTGGGGGGGCCCCACAATGAGCAGTTCTTC
CASSLVGGPHNEQFF
>TRBJ2-1|TRBD2|-|TRBV7-3
TGTGCCAGCAGCCGCTACCAGAACGGGGGGGAACCCTACAATGTGCAGTTCTTC
CASSRYQNGGEPYNVQFF
>TRBJ1-5|-|-|TRBV6-1
TGTGCCAGCATACCCACTCAGGGAGTCTTCAATCAGCCCCAGCATTTT
CASIPTQGVFNQPQHF
>TRBJ1-1|-|-|TRBV6-6
TGTGCCAGCACCTCGAGTGGGTGGATGAACACTGAAGCTTTCTTT
CASTSSGWMNTEAFF
>TRBJ2-2|TRBD2|few|TRBV7-3
TGTGCCAGCAGCTCCGGGGGGGCTAGCACCGGGGAGCTGTTTTTT
CASSSGGASTGELFF
>TRBJ1-2|TRBD1|-|TRBV29-1
TGCAGCACCCCGACAGGGGTCTATGGCTACACCTTC
CSTPTGVYGYTF
>TRBJ2-5|-|many|TRBV20-1
TGCAGTGCCTCGAACCCGGACAGCGGAAAAGAGACCCAGTACTTC
CSASNPDSGKETQYF
>TRBJ2-5|-|few|TRBV19
TGTGCCAGTAGTATGGGCAAGGCGGAGACCCAGTACTTC
CASSMGKAETQYF
>TRBJ2-3|-|-|TRBV7-9
TGTGCCAGCAGCTTTGTGGGCAGGGTAATAGATACGCAGTATTTT
CASSFVGRVIDTQYF
>TRBJ1-1|-|-|TRBV6-6
TGTGCCAGCAGTCACAACCTGAGCACTGAAGCTTTCTTT
CASSHNLSTEAFF
>TRBJ2-3|-|few|TRBV28
TGTGCCAGCAGGGGGCGGGGAACAGATACGCAGTATTTT
CASRGRGTDTQYF
>TRBJ2-3|TRBD1|few|TRBV24-1
TGTGCCACCAGTGATTTGGCGCAGGGGGCTACAGATACGCAGTATTTT
CATSDLAQGATDTQYF
>TRBJ2-5|-|many|TRBV12-3/TRBV12-4
TGTGCCAGCAGTTCACCGGCTCAAGAGACCCAGTACTTC
CASSSPAQETQYF
>TRBJ2-5|TRBD1|-|TRBV7-2
TGTGCCAGCAGCTCACCGGGACAGGGGGGATCGGGGGAGACCCAGTACTTC
CASSSPGQGGSGETQYF
>TRBJ1-2|-|many|TRBV7-6
TGTGCCAGCAGCTTCGGAGAGGATAGTAACTATGGCTACACCTTC
CASSFGEDSNYGYTF
>TRBJ1-1|TRBD1|many|TRBV18
TGTGCCAGCTCACCTCAACAACAGGGGTACACTGAAGCTTTCTTT
CASSPQQQGYTEAFF
>TRBJ2-2|TRBD2|-|TRBV7-6
TGTGCCAGCAGCTTAGCGTATACGGGACTAGCGGGGGTAAACACCGGGGGGCTGTTTTTT
CASSLAYTGLAGVNTGGLFF